Listed below are T cell receptor beta chains from one sample, sequenced in a study of STAT3 mutations in large granular lymphocyte leukemia. Assay used: immunoSEQ multiplex PCR; TCRdb lists only in-frame clones, some missing. The data contain under 9,500 clones, roughly 89% of them singletons. Sequenced input: peripheral blood mononuclear cells. All receptors derive from a man over 45 with T-cell large granular lymphocyte leukemia. Some clones in this sample may be carry-over from other donors' samples. CDR3s include the opening cysteine and the closing phenylalanine or tryptophan.

TRBV5-4	TRBJ2-1	CASSLNLRNEQFF
TRBV6-5	TRBJ2-7	CASSYSPASYEQYF
TRBV19	TRBJ2-7	CASSIQGGGSLEQYF
TRBV28	TRBJ2-7	CASYGTGTYEQYF
TRBV6-5	TRBJ2-7	CASSYAEGYPYEQYF
TRBV18	TRBJ2-7	CASSPNALAYEQYF
TRBV7-9	TRBJ2-2	CASSLNTGELFF
TRBV5-1	TRBJ1-1	CASSLVVGTEAFF
TRBV5-4	TRBJ1-2	CASSLPGNLGYTF
TRBV5-4	TRBJ2-3	CASSLDQGSTDTQYF
TRBV10-3	TRBJ1-1	CASPDTEAFF
TRBV5-1	TRBJ2-7	CASSLTNSYEQYF
TRBV9	TRBJ1-1	CASSVAVGVSEAFF
TRBV29-1	TRBJ1-2	CSVELDRGYGYTF
TRBV10-3	TRBJ2-7	CAISESFTYEQYF
TRBV11-3	TRBJ2-1	CASSPGLAGGWEQFF
TRBV20-1	TRBJ2-1	CSATLGNEQFF
TRBV4-1	TRBJ2-3	CASSQRDRRMGTQYF
TRBV5-4	TRBJ2-3	CASSLLGQAVYTQYF
TRBV7-2	TRBJ1-5	CASSPGGRQPQHF
TRBV28	TRBJ2-3	CASGRSTDTQYF
TRBV7-6	TRBJ2-7	CASSLDDRYEQYF
TRBV2	TRBJ2-3	CASSVGALLSTDTQYF
TRBV29-1	TRBJ2-3	CSVEDPWGTGTTDTQYF
TRBV27	TRBJ2-7	CASSFSGPSYEQYF
TRBV29-1	TRBJ2-7	CSVVWQGSYEQYF
TRBV14	TRBJ2-3	CASSAGQGASVTQYF
TRBV27	TRBJ1-2	CASSAGTGGFGYTF
TRBV4-1	TRBJ2-5	CASSQVPGGAETQYF
TRBV9	TRBJ2-7	CASSQGGGGFSYEQYF
TRBV7-9	TRBJ1-2	CASSLGTGGAEGYTF
TRBV6-1	TRBJ2-3	CASSEVGAQYF
TRBV19	TRBJ2-6	CASSNPSSGANVLIF
TRBV5-1	TRBJ1-5	CASSLDRNQPQHF
TRBV30	TRBJ2-5	CAWSVGPGKAQYF
TRBV27	TRBJ2-5	CASSHNPIETQYF
TRBV19	TRBJ1-4	CASSIGTTRREKLFF
TRBV6-1	TRBJ2-7	CASRGPPSYEQYF
TRBV7-2	TRBJ2-5	CASSSSNRDRVKTQYF
TRBV29-1	TRBJ2-6	CSVEDNNSGANVLTF
TRBV5-4	TRBJ2-5	CASSPRTGRSRGTQYF
TRBV25-1	TRBJ1-1	CASRKGGGEAFF
TRBV9	TRBJ1-4	CASSFRERATNEKLFF
TRBV18	TRBJ2-7	CASSPLGTGGTYEQYF
TRBV7-3	TRBJ2-5	CASSSGLAGVGETQYF
TRBV29-1	TRBJ2-7	CSVVSWSSYEQYF
TRBV2	TRBJ2-7	CASSEAPGGEQYF
TRBV6-1	TRBJ1-3	CASSQGRSGNTIYF
TRBV7-8	TRBJ1-1	CASSFRVLTEAFF
TRBV29-1	TRBJ2-7	CSVEQTGNMLNEQYF
TRBV4-1	TRBJ1-2	CASSQDTWGAYGYTF
TRBV4-1	TRBJ1-6	CASSQGIMGSPLHF
TRBV5-4	TRBJ2-3	CASSLNQGARTQYF
TRBV5-1	TRBJ2-7	CASSSAGGWESSYEQYF
TRBV5-1	TRBJ1-1	CASSLDGGNTEAFF
TRBV25-1	TRBJ2-4	CASSASRVAKNIQYF
TRBV9	TRBJ1-1	CASSVDGGDTEAFF
TRBV7-2	TRBJ1-5	CASSLEGRVYQPQHF
TRBV11-2	TRBJ2-7	CASSRTSGRGEQYF